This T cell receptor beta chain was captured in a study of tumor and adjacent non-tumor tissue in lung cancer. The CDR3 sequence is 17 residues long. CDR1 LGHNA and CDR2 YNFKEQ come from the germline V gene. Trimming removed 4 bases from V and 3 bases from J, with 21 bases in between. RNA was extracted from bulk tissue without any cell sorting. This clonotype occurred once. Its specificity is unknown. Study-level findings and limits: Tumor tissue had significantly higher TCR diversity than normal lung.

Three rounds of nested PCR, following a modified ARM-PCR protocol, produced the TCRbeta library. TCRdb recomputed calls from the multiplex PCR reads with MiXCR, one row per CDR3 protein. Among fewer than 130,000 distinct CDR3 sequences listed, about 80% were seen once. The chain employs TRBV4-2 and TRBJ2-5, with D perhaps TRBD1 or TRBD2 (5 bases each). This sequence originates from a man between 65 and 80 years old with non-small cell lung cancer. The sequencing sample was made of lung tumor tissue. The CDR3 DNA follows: TGTGCCAGCAGCCCACTGGCCGGAGGACAATATGAAGAGACCCAGTACTTC. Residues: CASSPLAGGQYEETQYF.